Included here is one T cell receptor (beta chain) sequence, with context. Its antigen is unknown. Total RNA and DNA came together from about 19-30 mg of bulk tissue without cell sorting. The cohort consisted of patients whose primary liver carcinoma was surgically resected. The sampling covered five separate regions of each tumor. This entry belongs to a study of tumor-infiltrating lymphocytes in primary liver carcinoma. Across the study: All patients, whether men or women, fell within 30 to 69 years of age.

The length of the CDR3 is 15 residues. Per germline, CDR1 SGHAT and CDR2 FQNNGV. Trimming took off 8 bases at V and 3 bases at J, with 16 bases between the two ends. General observations from the study: Tumor tissue displayed a significantly greater top-250-clone fraction than blood (p = 0.039).

A constant-region primer served to make TCR beta cDNA from roughly 480 ng total RNA. Sequencing libraries for TCR beta derived from three nested multiplex PCR rounds that used slightly modified ARM-PCR. Investigators reported that the first two PCR rounds, at around 11 cycles each, used TRBV1-TRBV30 forward primers with a C-beta reverse primer. Using its own MiXCR run on the multiplex PCR reads, TCRdb lists one record per CDR3 protein. The sample carries 48,000 or so distinct CDR3 sequences, about 73% recorded once. This rearrangement joins TRBV11-2 to TRBJ2-2; tentatively, D is TRBD2 (5 bases). This clonotype originated in a man aged 35-49 years with primary liver carcinoma and hepatitis B virus infection. Source material: liver tumor tissue from sampling region 3. Subset indicated: tumor region T3, left-lateral pole. For the CDR3, the DNA is TGTGCCAGCCTCCCATCGGGATTATACACCGGGGAGCTGTTTTTT. Encoded protein: CASLPSGLYTGELFF. Together with reference TRBV11-2 and TRBJ2-2, the CDR3 gives the full variable domain: EAGVAQSPRYKIIEKRQSVAFWCNPISGHATLYWYQQILGQGPKLLIQFQNNGVVDDSQLPKDRFSAERLKGVDSTLKIQPAKLEDSAVYLCASLPSGLYTGELFFGEGSRLTVL.